This TCR beta chain was recorded in a study of OX40 agonist ivuxolimab in advanced cancers. The study in broad terms: The costimulatory receptor OX40 (CD134) was targeted by ivuxolimab, a fully human IgG2 agonistic monoclonal antibody. Intravenous ivuxolimab was administered to patients every 2 weeks at six dose levels: 0.01, 0.1, 0.3, 1.5, 3 and 10 mg/kg. Among the approximately 54 dose-escalation patients, around 20 had hepatocellular carcinoma, 15 melanoma, 9 renal cell carcinoma and 9 head and neck cancer. The dose-escalation cohort was about 87% male with a mean age of roughly 60 years, ranging from roughly 23 to 90. Prior anti-PD-1, anti-PD-L1 or anti-CTLA-4 therapy was permitted, and 30% to 45% of dose-escalation patients had received checkpoint inhibitors. Partial responses occurred in three dose-escalation patients, of whom one had hepatocellular carcinoma and two had cutaneous melanoma. The point of sequencing TCRbeta in the periphery was to test whether ivuxolimab changed TCR sequence diversity and drove clonal T-cell expansion. The paper describes the monotherapy dose-escalation part (N of about 54 patients) of the phase I trial of ivuxolimab. The study at large found these results: The antigen specificity of the peripheral T cells that underwent clonal expansion was not determined. At doses of 0.1 to 3.0 mg/kg, clonal expansion of both CD4+ and CD8+ blood T cells was observed from baseline to week 6. In partial responders in the 0.1-3.0 mg/kg groups, normalized peripheral clonal expansion was found to be among the lowest, especially among CD8+ T cells. After ivuxolimab, expanded clones were on average more numerous among CD8+ T cells than among CD4+ T cells. Low levels of normalized T-cell clonal expansion were also seen in some nonresponding patients.

Spanning cysteine to phenylalanine, the CDR3 consists of 15 amino acids. Only the CDR3 part of the read is kept: 45 bases, read in frame from the first base. CDR1 and CDR2, looked up from the germline V gene (reference sequence), are MNHNY and SVGAGI. Trimming accounts for 6 bases at V and 8 bases at J, while the number of junction bases matched to no gene is 7. On this clone: Its cognate antigen has yet to be identified. No much larger clone exists at a distance of one base, and base qualities are not known.

The trial excluded patients who had a history of autoimmune disease or were on systemic immunosuppression. In every dose cohort, peripheral blood was drawn for TCR sequencing at baseline, cycle 4 day 1, and cycle 7 day 1. The samples were drawn from a first-in-human, open-label, multicenter phase I dose-escalation trial of ivuxolimab. Adults with locally advanced or metastatic melanoma, renal cell carcinoma, hepatocellular carcinoma or head and neck squamous cell carcinoma were enrolled in the trial. Before TCR sequencing, CD4+ T cells and CD8+ T cells were sorted from peripheral blood as separate populations. To sequence the TCRbeta CDR3 region, genomic DNA was isolated from the sorted cells. The immunoSEQ Assay was used for sequencing of TCRbeta CDR3 regions. The table comes from immuneACCESS by way of TCRdb, which keeps in-frame sequences with V and J called. Part of the clones is missing from these tables; in studies checked, under half for an unresolved V gene and the rest for unknown reasons. Within this sample are fewer than 55,000 clones, with around 87% of them counted one time only. The ten largest clones represent under 13% of the sample.

The receptor's source is an adult with an advanced solid tumor such as melanoma, head and neck, liver or kidney cancer. The rearrangement combines TRBV6-6 with TRBJ2-1, and 13 junction bases match TRBD2. The sequencing here drew on CD4+ or CD8+ T cells sorted from blood, taken in a trial of the OX40 agonist ivuxolimab. The CDR3 protein sequence reads: CASRPGLAGMDEQFF. The DNA sequence is TGTGCCAGCAGGCCGGGACTAGCGGGAATGGATGAGCAGTTCTTC.